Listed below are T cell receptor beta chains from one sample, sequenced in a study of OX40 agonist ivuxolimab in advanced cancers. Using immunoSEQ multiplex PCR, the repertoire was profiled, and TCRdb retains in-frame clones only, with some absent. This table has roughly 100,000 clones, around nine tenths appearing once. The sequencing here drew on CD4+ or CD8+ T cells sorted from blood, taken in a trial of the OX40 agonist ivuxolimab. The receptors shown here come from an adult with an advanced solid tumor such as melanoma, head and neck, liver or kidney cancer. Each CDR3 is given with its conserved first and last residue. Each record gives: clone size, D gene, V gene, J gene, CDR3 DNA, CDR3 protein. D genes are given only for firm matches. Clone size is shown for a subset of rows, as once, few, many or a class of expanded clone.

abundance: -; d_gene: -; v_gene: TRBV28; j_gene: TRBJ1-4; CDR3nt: TGTGCCAGCAGTTTAGGGTCGACAACTAATGAAAAACTGTTTTTT; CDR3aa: CASSLGSTTNEKLFF
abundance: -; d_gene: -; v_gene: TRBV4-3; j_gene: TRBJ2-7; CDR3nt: TGCGCCAGCAGCCAAGACATTTCCTACGAGCAGTACTTC; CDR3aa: CASSQDISYEQYF
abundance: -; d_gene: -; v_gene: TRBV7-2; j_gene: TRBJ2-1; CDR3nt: TGTGCCAGCAGCTCGAGACAGTACAATGAGCAGTTCTTC; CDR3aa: CASSSRQYNEQFF
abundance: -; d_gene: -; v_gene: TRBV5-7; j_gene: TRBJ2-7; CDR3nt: TGTGCCAGCAGCTTTACGGTGCTACACGAGCAGTACTTC; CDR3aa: CASSFTVLHEQYF
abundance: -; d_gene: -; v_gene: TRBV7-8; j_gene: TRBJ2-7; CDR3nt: TGTGCCAGCAGCCCCCGGACAGCCTCCTACGAGCAGTACTTC; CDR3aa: CASSPRTASYEQYF
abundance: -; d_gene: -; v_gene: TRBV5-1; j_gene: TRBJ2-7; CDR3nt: TGCGCCAGCAGCTTGACAGGTGCTGACTACGAGCAGTACTTC; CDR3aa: CASSLTGADYEQYF
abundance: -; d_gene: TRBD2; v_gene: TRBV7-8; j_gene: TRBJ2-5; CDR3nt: TGTGCCTTGGCCGGAGCGGGGGGGCGAGAGACCCAGTACTTC; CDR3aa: CALAGAGGRETQYF
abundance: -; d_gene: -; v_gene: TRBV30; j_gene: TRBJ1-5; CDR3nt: TGTGCCTGGAGTGTTGGAACAGCCCATCAGCCCCAGCATTTT; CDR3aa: CAWSVGTAHQPQHF
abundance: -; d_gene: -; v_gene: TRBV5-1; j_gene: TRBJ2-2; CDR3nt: TGCGCCAGCAGCTTAGCGGATGTCACCGGGGAGCTGTTTTTT; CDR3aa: CASSLADVTGELFF
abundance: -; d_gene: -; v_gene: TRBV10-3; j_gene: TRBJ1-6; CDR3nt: TGTGCCATGACCGGGACACCCGATTCACCCCTCCACTTT; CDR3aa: CAMTGTPDSPLHF
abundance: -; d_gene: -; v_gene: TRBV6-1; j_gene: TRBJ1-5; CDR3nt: TGTGCCAGCAGTGAACAGGGGCGAGGCAATCAGCCCCAGCATTTT; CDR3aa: CASSEQGRGNQPQHF
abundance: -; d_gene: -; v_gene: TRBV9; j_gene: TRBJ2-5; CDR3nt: TGTGCCAGCAGCACAGCCGGAGGATCCTGGGAGACCCAGTACTTC; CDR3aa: CASSTAGGSWETQYF
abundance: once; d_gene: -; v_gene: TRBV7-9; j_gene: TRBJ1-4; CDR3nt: TGTGCCAGCAGCTCCGGGACCGGTAGTGAAAAACTGTTTTTT; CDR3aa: CASSSGTGSEKLFF
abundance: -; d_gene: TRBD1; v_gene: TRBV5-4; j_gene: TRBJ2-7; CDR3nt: TGTGCCAGCAGCTTGGCCAGGGACAGGGGAGGCGAGCAGTACTTC; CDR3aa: CASSLARDRGGEQYF
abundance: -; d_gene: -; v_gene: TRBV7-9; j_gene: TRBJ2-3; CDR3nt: TGTGCCAGCAGCTTAGAGTTGCCAGATACGCAGTATTTT; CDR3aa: CASSLELPDTQYF
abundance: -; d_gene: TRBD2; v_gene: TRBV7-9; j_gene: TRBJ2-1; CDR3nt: TGTGCCAGCAGCTTAGTAGGGTGGACTAGCGGGGTTAATGAGCAGTTCTTC; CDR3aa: CASSLVGWTSGVNEQFF
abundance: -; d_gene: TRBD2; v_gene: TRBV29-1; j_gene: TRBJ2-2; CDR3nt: TGCAGCGCTCCGACTAGCGGGGGGGCGGGCACCGGGGAGCTGTTTTTT; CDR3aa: CSAPTSGGAGTGELFF
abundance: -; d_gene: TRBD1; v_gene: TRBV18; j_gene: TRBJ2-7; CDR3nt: TGTGCCAGCTCACCCCGGGACAGTTCCCCCTACGAGCAGTACTTC; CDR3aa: CASSPRDSSPYEQYF
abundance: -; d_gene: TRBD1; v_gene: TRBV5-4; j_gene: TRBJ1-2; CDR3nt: TGTGCCAGCAGACCCGGGACAGGCTATGGCTACACCTTC; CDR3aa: CASRPGTGYGYTF
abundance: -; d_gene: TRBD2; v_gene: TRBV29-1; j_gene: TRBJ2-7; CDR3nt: TGCAGCGTTGCGGGGGTAGCGGGGGTCTACGAGCAGTACTTC; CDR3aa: CSVAGVAGVYEQYF
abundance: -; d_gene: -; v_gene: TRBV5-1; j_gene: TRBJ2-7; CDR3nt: TGCGCCAGCAGAGATCAACCTCTACTCTCCTACGAGCAGTACTTC; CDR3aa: CASRDQPLLSYEQYF